This T cell receptor (beta chain) was sequenced during a study of T cells after yellow fever vaccination. Many counts were recorded for this clonotype. TCRdb reprocessed the 5' RACE reads via MiXCR and lists one record per CDR3 protein. The table includes hundreds of thousands of distinct CDR3 sequences, approximately 9% detected once. Source: PBMCs, taken on the day of the first yellow fever vaccination. The TCR sequence derives from a young man who received the YFV17D yellow fever vaccine.

In DNA, the CDR3 is TGTGCCAGCAGTTTTGGGAGCGGGGGGTCCTACAATGAGCAGTTCTTC. Its translation: CASSFGSGGSYNEQFF. The chain is built from TRBV6-2 or TRBV6-3 and TRBJ2-1, with 9 bases fitting TRBD2. The CDR3 contains 16 residues. Germline loops: CDR1 MNHEY, CDR2 SVGEGT. The J segment lost 1 base and the V segment lost 4 bases, leaving 5 bases of the junction unmatched.